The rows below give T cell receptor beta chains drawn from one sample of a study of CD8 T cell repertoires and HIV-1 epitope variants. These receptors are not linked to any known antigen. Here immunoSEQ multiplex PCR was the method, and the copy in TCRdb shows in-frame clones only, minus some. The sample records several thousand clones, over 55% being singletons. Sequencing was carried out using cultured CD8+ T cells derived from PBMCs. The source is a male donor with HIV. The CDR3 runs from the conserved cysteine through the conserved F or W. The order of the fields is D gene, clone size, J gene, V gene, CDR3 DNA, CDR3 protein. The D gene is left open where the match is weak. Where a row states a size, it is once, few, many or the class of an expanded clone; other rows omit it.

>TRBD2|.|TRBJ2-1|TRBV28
TGTGCCAGCAGTCCACCCTTTTGGACTAGCGGGAGTAATGAGCAGTTCTTC
CASSPPFWTSGSNEQFF
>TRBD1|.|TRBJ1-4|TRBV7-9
TGTGCCAGCAGCGGAGAACAGGGGGCGAGAGAAAAACTGTTTTTT
CASSGEQGAREKLFF
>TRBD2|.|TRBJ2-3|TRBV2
TGTGCCAGCAGTGAGGCGGGGGGGCCCTTGGGAGATACGCAGTATTTT
CASSEAGGPLGDTQYF
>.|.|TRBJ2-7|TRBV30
TGTGCCTGGAGCGGGGACGGCTACGAGCAGTACTTC
CAWSGDGYEQYF
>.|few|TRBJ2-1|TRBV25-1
TGTGCCAGCAGTCGGCTCGGTGAGCAGTTCTTC
CASSRLGEQFF
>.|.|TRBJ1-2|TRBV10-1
TGCGCCAGCAGTAAGATTCAAAAGACCTATGGCTACACCTTC
CASSKIQKTYGYTF
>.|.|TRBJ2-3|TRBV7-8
TGTGCCAGCAGCTTAGCGAGCGTTGGAGATACGCAGTATTTT
CASSLASVGDTQYF
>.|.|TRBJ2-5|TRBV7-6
TGTGCCAGCAGACCATTAGCGGTCCAAGAGACCCAGTACTTC
CASRPLAVQETQYF
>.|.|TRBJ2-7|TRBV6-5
TGTGCCAGCAGTCCCTCCTGGGGCACCTACGAGCAGTACTTC
CASSPSWGTYEQYF
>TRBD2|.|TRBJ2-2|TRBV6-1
TGTGCCAGCAGTGTCCTAGCGGGAGGAGTCACCGGGGAGCTGTTTTTT
CASSVLAGGVTGELFF
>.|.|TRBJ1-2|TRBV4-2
TGTGCCAGCAGCCAAGATACGGGAAACTATGGCTACACCTTC
CASSQDTGNYGYTF
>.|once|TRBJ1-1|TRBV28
TGTGCCAGCAGTGCCCAAGGATGGCTGAACACTGAAGCTTTCTTT
CASSAQGWLNTEAFF
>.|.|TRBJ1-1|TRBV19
TGTGCCAGTAGCGGGAGCACTGAAGCTTTCTTT
CASSGSTEAFF
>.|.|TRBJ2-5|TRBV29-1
TGCAGCGTTGAAGATCGTAGGGGCACCCAGTACTTC
CSVEDRRGTQYF
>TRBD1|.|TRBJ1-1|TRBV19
TGTGCCAGTAGTAAGGGACAGGCAATCGAAGCTTTCTTT
CASSKGQAIEAFF
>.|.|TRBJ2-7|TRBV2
TGTGCCAGCAGTACAGGGAGTAGGGAGCAGTACTTC
CASSTGSREQYF
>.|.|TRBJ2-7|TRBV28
TGTGCCAGCAGTTGGGGGCAATCATACGAGCAGTACTTC
CASSWGQSYEQYF
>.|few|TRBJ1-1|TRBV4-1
TGCGCCAGCAGCCAAGGGAGTGGCACTGAAGCTTTCTTT
CASSQGSGTEAFF
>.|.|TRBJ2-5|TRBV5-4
TGTGCCACCCCAGCGGAGACCCAGTACTTC
CATPAETQYF
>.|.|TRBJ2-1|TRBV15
TGTGCCACCAGCAGAGATCGGACAGAGTCCTTTTACAATGAGCAGTTCTTC
CATSRDRTESFYNEQFF
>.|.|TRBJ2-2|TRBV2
TGTGCCAGCAGCACCGGGACTGGCTCCTGGGAGCTGTTTTTT
CASSTGTGSWELFF
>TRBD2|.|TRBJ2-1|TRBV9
TGTGCCAGCAGCGTAACTAGCGGGGTCCCAAATGAGCAGTTCTTC
CASSVTSGVPNEQFF
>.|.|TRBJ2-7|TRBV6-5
TGTGCCAGCAGTTATACCGGACAGAAATACGAGCAGTACTTC
CASSYTGQKYEQYF
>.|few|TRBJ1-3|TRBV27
TGTGCCAGCAGTTTACGATCGGGGATCTCTGGAAACACCATATATTTT
CASSLRSGISGNTIYF
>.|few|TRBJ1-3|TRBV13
TGTGCCAGCAGCGGTGGATTTGGGGCTAGCTCTGGAAACACCATATATTTT
CASSGGFGASSGNTIYF
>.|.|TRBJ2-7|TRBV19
TGTGCCAGTAGTCCGAGCTGGCTGGAAGACGAGCAGTACTTC
CASSPSWLEDEQYF
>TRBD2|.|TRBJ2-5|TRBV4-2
TGTGCCAGCAGCCAAGGCGGAGCGGGGGAAGAGACCCAGTACTTC
CASSQGGAGEETQYF
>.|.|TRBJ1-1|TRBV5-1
TGCGCCAGCAGTAGAGTTAACACTGAAGCTTTCTTT
CASSRVNTEAFF
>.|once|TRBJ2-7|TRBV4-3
TGCGCCAGCAGCCAATTTGCAGAGTACGAGCAGTACTTC
CASSQFAEYEQYF
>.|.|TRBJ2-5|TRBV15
TGTGCCACCAGCAGAGACGTAGGGGGAGAGACCCAGTACTTC
CATSRDVGGETQYF
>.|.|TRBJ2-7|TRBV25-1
TGTGCCAGCAGTGACTCCAACAGGGTCTCCGTCGAGCAGTACTTC
CASSDSNRVSVEQYF
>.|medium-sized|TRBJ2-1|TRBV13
TGTGCCAGCAGCCCCCTCTCTGGGGGGCTCTACAATGAGCAGTTCTTC
CASSPLSGGLYNEQFF
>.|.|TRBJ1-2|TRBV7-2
TGTGCCAGCAGCTTAGGACAGCAGGGCTACACCTTC
CASSLGQQGYTF
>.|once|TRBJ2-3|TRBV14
TGTGCCAGCAGCCAAGATCTTGCGGGGACTAGCACAGATACGCAGTATTTT
CASSQDLAGTSTDTQYF
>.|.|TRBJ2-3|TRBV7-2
TGTGCCAGCAGCTCCGTACTGGCGACAGATACGCAGTATTTT
CASSSVLATDTQYF